The source of this TCR beta chain is a study of blood T cell repertoires in COVID-19. Authors' methods: Reference gene primers were amplified, and this amplification served to estimate nucleated cell counts. Using immunoSEQ multiplex PCR, the repertoire was profiled, and TCRdb retains in-frame clones only, with some absent. V, J and clone size reflect that table, while D and trimming were determined from the DNA. The repertoire holds 200,000 to 300,000 clones, with 84% as singletons. The CDR3 sequence is 17 residues long. Germline V gives CDR1 ENHRY, CDR2 SYGVKD. Trimming took off 2 bases at V and 0 bases at J, with 11 bases between the two ends.

The genes are TRBV10-3 and TRBJ1-6; TRBD1 might be the D (5 bases). Sequenced material: peripheral blood. The origin of this receptor is a man aged 60 to 69 with acute or convalescent COVID-19. The CDR3 loop is CAISEDRLSSYNSPLHF. In DNA form, the CDR3 reads TGTGCCATCAGTGAGGACAGATTGAGCTCCTATAATTCACCCCTCCACTTT.